This T cell receptor (beta chain) was recorded in a study of shared clonotypes between healthy human individuals. Turning to this clone: Because the CDR3 is missing its conserved closing phenylalanine or tryptophan, this is likely a read error. The DNA is left out, because the CDR3 cannot be placed on it with certainty; the CDR3 is given as TCRdb lists it.

The data were produced by immunoSEQ multiplex PCR, yet TCRdb's version contains in-frame clones alone and is incomplete. The data hold about 2.4 million clones, with 90% to 95% observed a single time. Germline-derived CDR1 and CDR2 are SGHVS and FQNEAQ. The CDR3 region is 8 residues in length, termini included. This TCR came from a man aged 18 to 30 in good health. Some clones in this sample may be carry-over from other donors' samples. Sequencing was done on a sample of naive CD4+ T cells from PBMCs. As to subset: CD45RA+ positively selected. This rearrangement joins TRBV7-8 to TRBJ1-4; TRBD1 was called by the table and not checked on the DNA. CDR3 region: CAAVVQGA.